The clone carrying this T cell receptor beta chain came up a few times. The sample belongs to a study of spatial heterogeneity in lung cancer. The CDR3 is 17 residues long. Germline loops: CDR1 SGHDT, CDR2 YYEEEE. V lost 3 bases, J lost 1 base, and 10 bases stayed unmatched. The time point here: blood at routine non-recurrence follow-up after resection. Single TCR cDNA molecules each had their own unique molecular identifier. TCRdb re-analysed the 5' RACE reads in MiXCR, keeping a single row per CDR3 protein. Of around 45,000 distinct CDR3 sequences listed, approximately 22% were seen once; the top ten hold approximately 7.2%.

The source of this sequence is a female donor with early-stage non-small cell lung cancer. This chain joins TRBV5-6 and TRBJ1-1; 9 nucleotides align to TRBD1. Sequenced material: PBMCs, taken at follow-up. Written as DNA, the CDR3 is TGTGCCAGCAGCTACACTCTAACGGGACAGGGGAACACTGAAGCTTTCTTT. As protein: CASSYTLTGQGNTEAFF.